One and the same sample provided the 16 T cell receptor beta chains below, sequenced in a study. One entry per CDR3 protein, called by TCRdb with MiXCR from the RT-PCR reads. The sample has fewer than 800,000 distinct CDR3 sequences, 14% seen once; the top ten hold about 3.6%. Sequencing was carried out using memory CD4+ T cells from blood. These TCRs come from a female donor in good health, serving as a healthy control.

The J gene is TRBJ2-5, the V gene TRBV5-5, with D possibly being TRBD1 (6 bases). V was cut by 4 bases and J by 2 bases, with 15 bases left in between. The CDR3 is 15 residues long. The germline gives CDR1 SGHKS, CDR2 YYEKEE (reference sequence). The CDR3 nucleotides are TGTGCCAGCAGCAAAACGCCGGGACAACAAGAGACCCAGTACTTC. As protein: CASSKTPGQQETQYF. The full variable domain, with the rest looked up from reference TRBV5-5 and TRBJ2-5, is DAGVTQSPTHLIKTRGQQVTLRCSPISGHKSVSWYQQVLGQGPQFIFQYYEKEERGRGNFPDRFSARQFPNYSSELNVNALLLGDSALYLCASSKTPGQQETQYFGPGTRLLVL.

This clonotype was observed a few times. The V and J genes are TRBV20-1 and TRBJ2-1; D may be TRBD1 or TRBD2 (5 bases each). There are 12 residues in the CDR3. From germline, CDR1 is DFQATT and CDR2 SNEGSKA (reference sequence). V was trimmed by 4 bases and J by 6 bases, leaving 10 bases between them. The CDR3 loop reads CSATGRPNEQFF. The CDR3 DNA reads as TGCAGTGCTACGGGACGCCCCAATGAGCAGTTCTTC.

The V call is TRBV20-1, the J call TRBJ1-1; tentative D call: TRBD1 (5 bases). The germline CDR1 and CDR2 sequences are DFQATT and SNEGSKA (reference sequence). CDR3 length: 12 residues. The V end was cut by 5 bases, the J end by 5 bases, with 12 bases between. CDR3 coding DNA: TGCAGTGCTCTTTACCAGGGAACTGAAGCTTTCTTT. As protein: CSALYQGTEAFF.

The gene calls are TRBV12-3 or TRBV12-4 and TRBJ1-5; TRBD1 might be the D (5 bases). Trimming stripped 1 base from V and 6 bases from J, with 10 bases between. The CDR3 length is 14 residues. CDR3 residues: CASSLGGMGQPQHF. CDR3 nucleotides: TGTGCCAGCAGTTTAGGGGGGATGGGTCAGCCCCAGCATTTT.

This clonotype has more than one count but fewer than ten. The chain links TRBV5-1 to TRBJ1-1; 7 nucleotides match TRBD1. The CDR3 contains 14 residues. V trimming: 4 bases; J trimming: 3 bases; junction bases outside the gene matches: 6. Germline values: CDR1 SGHRS, CDR2 YFSETQ. This CDR3 reads CASSNQQGYTEAFF. The CDR3 bases are TGCGCCAGCAGCAACCAACAGGGGTACACTGAAGCTTTCTTT.

The chain uses TRBV5-1 and TRBJ2-1, with TRBD2 matching 7 bases. CDR3 size: 14 residues. Germline assignment: CDR1 SGHRS and CDR2 YFSETQ. After removal of 3 bases from V and 8 bases from J, the junction contained 8 bases not matched to a gene. CDR3 in amino acids: CASSSLIAGDEQFF. CDR3 coding DNA: TGCGCCAGCAGCTCCCTAATAGCGGGTGATGAGCAGTTCTTC.

This clonotype was found many times. The chain recombines TRBV29-1 with TRBJ2-3; TRBD2 matches at 12 bases. Trimming at V came to 1 base and at J to 5 bases, leaving 4 bases not matched to a gene. This CDR3 spans 15 amino acids. Per the germline V gene, CDR1 is SQVTM and CDR2 is ANQGSEA. CDR3 in DNA: TGCAGCGTTGAAGGGACTAGCGGGATTCAAGATACGCAGTATTTT. It codes for CSVEGTSGIQDTQYF.

This clonotype was detected many times. The chain links TRBV5-1 to TRBJ2-7; a weak D match, TRBD1 (6 bases). Germline V lookup: CDR1 SGHRS, CDR2 YFSETQ. The CDR3 totals 13 residues. Trimming removed 5 bases from V and 2 bases from J, with 11 bases in between. CDR3 sequence (DNA): TGCGCCAGCAGTCGGGACACAACCTACGAGCAGTACTTC. This gives the protein CASSRDTTYEQYF.

The chain combines TRBV7-6 with TRBJ1-1; D not certain. The V gene lost 2 bases and the J gene lost 3 bases, with 7 bases spanning the gap. Germline V gene sequence: CDR1 SGHVS, CDR2 FNYEAQ. The CDR3 has 13 amino acids. CDR3 amino acids: CASSLQTDTEAFF. CDR3 coding DNA: TGTGCCAGCAGCTTACAGACGGACACTGAAGCTTTCTTT.

This clonotype turned up a few times. This chain uses TRBV7-2 with TRBJ2-5; D unresolved. This CDR3 spans 14 amino acids. V was cut by 2 bases and J by 2 bases, with 9 bases left in between. Germline CDR1 SGHTA, CDR2 FQGNSA. The CDR3 protein is CASSLRSRQETQYF. As DNA, the CDR3 is TGTGCCAGCAGCTTAAGGTCCAGGCAAGAGACCCAGTACTTC.

This clonotype was recorded many times. CDR3 sequence (DNA): TGCAGCGTTGCCTCTGGTGGGGGGACTAGAGGGCCCTACAATGAGCAGTTCTTC. It encodes CSVASGGGTRGPYNEQFF. This chain joins TRBV29-1 and TRBJ2-1; the match to TRBD2 covers 8 bases. The CDR3 extends over 18 amino acids. In germline, CDR1 is SQVTM, CDR2 ANQGSEA. After removal of 4 bases from V and 2 bases from J, the junction contained 16 bases not matched to a gene.

V usage is TRBV25-1 and J usage is TRBJ2-3, with D possibly TRBD1 on 6 matching bases. This CDR3 is built from 15 residues. Germline-derived CDR1 and CDR2 are MGHDK and SYGVNS. With 8 bases removed from V and 1 base from J, the gap between germline ends came to 16 bases. The CDR3 sequence is CASGGGTPGTDTQYF. The CDR3 nucleotides read TGTGCCAGCGGAGGTGGGACACCAGGCACAGATACGCAGTATTTT.

This clonotype was observed at least ten times. V gene TRBV6-5 combines with J gene TRBJ1-1; maybe TRBD1 (6 bases). This CDR3 spans 14 amino acids. Trimming removed 6 bases from V and 0 bases from J, with 11 bases in between. Per the germline V gene, CDR1 is MNHEY and CDR2 is SVGAGI. CDR3 coding DNA: TGTGCCAGCAGCCACGACAGGATGAACACTGAAGCTTTCTTT. Its translation: CASSHDRMNTEAFF.

The J gene is TRBJ1-2, the V gene TRBV28; D perhaps matches TRBD1 (5 bases). V was clipped by 6 bases and J by 3 bases, with 8 bases between them. The V gene's germline CDR1 is MDHEN and CDR2 SYDVKM. CDR3 length: 12 amino acids. For the CDR3, the DNA is TGTGCCAGCAGCTGGGGGGACTATGGCTACACCTTC. This gives the protein CASSWGDYGYTF.

The table lists this clonotype with many counts. This sequence joins TRBV9 and TRBJ2-3; D not resolved. Trimming took 2 bases from V and 6 from J, leaving 7 bases between them. Looked up from germline, CDR1 is SGDLS and CDR2 is YYNGEE. The CDR3 is 12 amino acids. This CDR3 reads CASSVGSDTQYF. CDR3 DNA sequence: TGTGCCAGCAGCGTTGGATCGGATACGCAGTATTTT.

This clonotype has ten or more counts. The chain combines TRBV7-2 with TRBJ2-1, with 9 positions matching TRBD1. CDR3 size: 16 residues. Unmatched junction bases numbered 4, after V lost 4 bases and J lost 0 bases. Per the germline V gene, CDR1 is SGHTA and CDR2 is FQGNSA. The CDR3: CASSYRGLGSYNEQFF. The CDR3 DNA follows: TGTGCCAGCAGCTACAGGGGGCTGGGCTCCTACAATGAGCAGTTCTTC.